This TCR beta chain was found in a study of Ad26.COV2.S vaccination and SARS-CoV-2 variants. Study overall: Ad26.COV2.S, an intramuscular injection, was given once or twice 56 days apart.

Study findings and constraints: Total T cell responses were possibly underestimated by TCR breadth and depth analyses.

This table comes from immunoSEQ multiplex PCR, and its TCRdb copy is limited to in-frame clones, with some not included. Altogether over 450,000 clones are present, 70% to 90% being singletons, with the ten largest covering 1.7%. Treatment specified: about 20 received Ad26.COV2.S at low or high dose, single or two shots; 5 received placebo; per-sample allocation not given. Specimens were obtained on day 63 following the first vaccine or placebo injection. An adult donor aged 18-55 years was enrolled in Boston. An Ad26 vector that expressed Wuhan-strain SARS-CoV-2 spike constituted the vaccine. The length of the CDR3 is 14 residues. V was clipped by 3 bases and J by 6 bases; unmatched bases: 8. Germline V CDR1 and CDR2: LNHDA, SQIVND (reference sequence). This clone came up once. Its matching antigen is unknown.

V and J are TRBV19 and TRBJ2-7; 7 bases map to TRBD2. The TCR originated in a person aged 18-65 years who received the Ad26.COV2.S COVID-19 vaccine or a placebo. The sequenced sample was peripheral blood, obtained in a trial of Ad26.COV2.S vaccine versus placebo. The CDR3 protein is CASSIPGRTSEQYF. CDR3 coding DNA: TGTGCCAGTAGTATTCCCGGGAGGACGTCCGAGCAGTACTTC.